The clone carrying this T cell receptor beta chain is a singleton in its sample. The target antigen is unknown. The sample is drawn from a study of OX40 agonist ivuxolimab in advanced cancers. Study-level findings and limits: Low normalized T-cell clonal expansion also characterized some of the nonresponders.

Baseline was the first blood sampling point, followed by cycle 4 day 1 and cycle 7 day 1. Profiling relied on immunoSEQ multiplex PCR, and the TCRdb table lists in-frame clones only, not all of them. The sample consists of about 110,000 clones, around 93% of them appearing once. The source was CD4+ or CD8+ T cells sorted from blood, collected in a trial of the OX40 agonist ivuxolimab. The clonotype originates from an adult with an advanced solid tumor such as melanoma, head and neck, liver or kidney cancer.

DNA of the CDR3: TGTGCCAGCAGCCGGAGAAAAGACACTGAAGCTTTCTTT. Its protein is CASSRRKDTEAFF. The rearrangement links TRBV7-2 to TRBJ1-1; D gene ambiguous. The length of the CDR3 is 13 residues. The ends were cut back, 5 bases at V and 3 bases at J, with 10 bases in the middle. The germline CDR1 and CDR2 sequences are SGHTA and FQGNSA.